The clone carrying this T cell receptor (beta chain) was detected only once. Its antigen is not identified. The sample comes from a study of Ad26.COV2.S vaccination and SARS-CoV-2 variants. Study results and limitations: Breadth, reportedly substantial, characterized the spike-specific CD8+ and CD4+ T cell responses after vaccination.

TCRdb's copy holds only in-frame clones and misses some; the assay was immunoSEQ multiplex PCR. The sample lists a few hundred thousand clones, 80% to 95% occurring once. J was trimmed by 5 bases and V by 5 bases; bases with no gene match: 4. This CDR3 has 13 residues. Germline lookup yields CDR1 SGHTA and CDR2 FQGNSA. Treatment here: around 19 received Ad26.COV2.S at low or high dose, single or two shots; 5 received placebo; per-sample allocation not given. Day 63 after the first injection of vaccine or placebo was the sampling time. This TCR came from a person between 18 and 59 years old who received the Ad26.COV2.S COVID-19 vaccine or a placebo. The rearrangement links TRBV7-2 to TRBJ2-5; 8 positions agree with TRBD1. The sample in question was peripheral blood, obtained in a trial of Ad26.COV2.S vaccine versus placebo. The CDR3 sequence: CASSGYRGETQYF. In DNA, the CDR3 is TGTGCCAGCAGCGGATACAGGGGGGAGACCCAGTACTTC.